By frequency in the sample, the clone carrying this T cell receptor (beta chain) is medium-sized (0.01 to 0.1%). What it binds is unknown. Noted treatment: 10-day PBMC culture with coronavirus spike peptide pools or control peptides (ViraFEST assay). Wells contained around 2 million PBMCs each, and these were cultured with roughly 10 IU/ml IL-2 and 9.5 to 10 ug/ml peptide pools. The data are from a study of vaccination and CD4 T cells after COVID-19. Study summary: Control cultures used a CEFX viral epitope pool, an HIV-1 Nef peptide pool, or no peptide.

The CDR3 is 12 amino acids. The germline V gene encodes CDR1 DFQATT and CDR2 SNEGSKA (reference sequence). V shed 6 bases and J 8 bases; nucleotides not matched to a gene: 8. The Oncomine TCR Beta short-read assay sequenced DNA from cultured CD4+ T cells. TCRdb re-called the PCR reads with MiXCR, one entry per CDR3 protein. In the table there are some 15,000 distinct CDR3 sequences, 55% of which are singletons. The receptor was derived from a human donor who had recovered from COVID-19. J is TRBJ1-2 and V is TRBV20-1; 8 nucleotides line up with TRBD1. Sequenced material: CD4+ T cells from blood, cultured in vitro, taken before SARS-CoV-2 vaccination. The CDR3 sequence is CSADQGARGYTF. The CDR3 DNA reads TGCAGTGCGGATCAGGGGGCACGGGGCTACACCTTC.